This T cell receptor beta chain was sequenced in a study of beta chain features in type 1 diabetes. General study points: Moderate but significant shortening of TCRB CDR3s was recorded in all four CD4+ subsets from Type 1 diabetes patients. Patients with type 1 diabetes showed fewer VDJ junction insertions and more deletions. The study found that naive, central memory and Treg TCRB repertoires appeared more similar in patients than in healthy donors.

Researchers reported sorting CD4+ naive, central memory, regulatory and stem cell-like memory cells via CD45RO/CCR7/CD25/CD127/CD95/CD27. This clone was counted between two and nine times. The target antigen is unknown. Other DNA sequences in this sample translate to the same CDR3. V lost 2 bases and J 0 bases, leaving 4 bases between the germline ends. This CDR3 has 13 residues. CDR1 is MDHEN, CDR2 SYDVKM, per germline. What was sequenced were expressed TCRB transcripts, since all of the isolated RNA had been reverse transcribed. The repertoire was sequenced with immunoSEQ multiplex PCR; TCRdb's copy has only in-frame clones and lacks some. The sample consists of roughly 300,000 clones, 14% of them appearing once.

Sequencing was carried out using naive CD4+ T cells from blood. V gene TRBV28 combines with J gene TRBJ1-2; D gene unclear. The TCR originated in a young man with type 1 diabetes. CDR3 loop: CASSLRANYGYTF. CDR3 sequence (DNA): TGTGCCAGCAGTTTACGGGCTAACTATGGCTACACCTTC.